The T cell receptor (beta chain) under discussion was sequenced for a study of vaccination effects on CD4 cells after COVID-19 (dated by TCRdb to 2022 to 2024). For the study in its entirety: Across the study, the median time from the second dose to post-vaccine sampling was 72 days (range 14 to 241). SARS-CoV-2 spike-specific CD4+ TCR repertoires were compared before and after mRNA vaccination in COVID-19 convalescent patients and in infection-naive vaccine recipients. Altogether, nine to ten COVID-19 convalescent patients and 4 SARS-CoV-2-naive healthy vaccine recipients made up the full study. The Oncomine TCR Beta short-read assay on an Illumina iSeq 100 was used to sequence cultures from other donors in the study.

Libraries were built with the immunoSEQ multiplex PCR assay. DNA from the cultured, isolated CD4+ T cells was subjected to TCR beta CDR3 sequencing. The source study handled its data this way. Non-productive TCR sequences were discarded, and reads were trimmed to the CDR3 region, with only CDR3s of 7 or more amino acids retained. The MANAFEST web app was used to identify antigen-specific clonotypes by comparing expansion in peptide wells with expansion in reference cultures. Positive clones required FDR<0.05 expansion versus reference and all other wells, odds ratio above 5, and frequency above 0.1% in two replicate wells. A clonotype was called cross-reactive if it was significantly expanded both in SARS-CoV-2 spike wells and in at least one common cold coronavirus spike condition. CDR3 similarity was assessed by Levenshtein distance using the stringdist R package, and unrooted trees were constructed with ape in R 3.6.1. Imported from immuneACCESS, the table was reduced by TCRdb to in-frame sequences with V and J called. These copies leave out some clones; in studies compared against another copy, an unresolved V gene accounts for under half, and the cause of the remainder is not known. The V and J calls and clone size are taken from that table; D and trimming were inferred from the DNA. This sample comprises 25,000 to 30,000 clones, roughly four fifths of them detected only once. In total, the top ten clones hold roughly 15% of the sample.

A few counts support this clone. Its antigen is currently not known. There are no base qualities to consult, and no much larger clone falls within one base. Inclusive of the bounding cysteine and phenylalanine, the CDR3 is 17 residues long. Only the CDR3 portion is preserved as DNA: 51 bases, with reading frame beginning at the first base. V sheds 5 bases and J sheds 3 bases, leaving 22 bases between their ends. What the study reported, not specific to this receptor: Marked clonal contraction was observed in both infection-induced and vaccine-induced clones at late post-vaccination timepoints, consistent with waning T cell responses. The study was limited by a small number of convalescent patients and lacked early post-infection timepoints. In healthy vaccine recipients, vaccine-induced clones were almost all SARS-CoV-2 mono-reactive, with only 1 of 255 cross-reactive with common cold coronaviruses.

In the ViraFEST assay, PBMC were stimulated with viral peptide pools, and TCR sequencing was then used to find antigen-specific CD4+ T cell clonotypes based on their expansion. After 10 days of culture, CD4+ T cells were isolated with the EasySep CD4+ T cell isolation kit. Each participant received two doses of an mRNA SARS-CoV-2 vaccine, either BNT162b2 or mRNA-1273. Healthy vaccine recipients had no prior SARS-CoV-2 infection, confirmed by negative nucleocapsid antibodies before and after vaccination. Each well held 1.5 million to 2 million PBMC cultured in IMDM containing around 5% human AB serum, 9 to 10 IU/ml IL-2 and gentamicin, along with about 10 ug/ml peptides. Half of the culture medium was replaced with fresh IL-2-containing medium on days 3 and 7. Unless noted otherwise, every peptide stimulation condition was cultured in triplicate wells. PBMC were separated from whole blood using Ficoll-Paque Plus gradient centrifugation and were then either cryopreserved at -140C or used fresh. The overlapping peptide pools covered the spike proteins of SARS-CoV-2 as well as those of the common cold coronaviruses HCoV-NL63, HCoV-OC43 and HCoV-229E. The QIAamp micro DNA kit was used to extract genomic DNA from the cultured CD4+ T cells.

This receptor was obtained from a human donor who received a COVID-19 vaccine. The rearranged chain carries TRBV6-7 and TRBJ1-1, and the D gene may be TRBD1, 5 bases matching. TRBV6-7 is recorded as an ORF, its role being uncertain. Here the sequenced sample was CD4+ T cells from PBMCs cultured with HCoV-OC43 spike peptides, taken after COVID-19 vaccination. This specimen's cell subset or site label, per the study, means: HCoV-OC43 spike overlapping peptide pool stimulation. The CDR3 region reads CASSDVGGAVWYTEAFF. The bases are TGTGCCAGCAGTGATGTAGGAGGGGCCGTTTGGTACACTGAAGCTTTCTTT.